This TCR beta chain comes out of a study of shared clonotypes between healthy human individuals. Naive CD8 cells lacked CD45RO, underwent positive selection for CCR7 and left out terminally differentiated effector memory CD45RA+ cells. All the donors were Caucasian adults who lived in Nashville, Tennessee. The CDR3 runs to 14 residues. V lost 3 bases to trimming and J lost 4 bases, with 10 bases between them. CDR1 MDHEN and CDR2 SYDVKM come from the germline V gene. Template for every sorted-subset replicate PCR totaled approximately 0.2 ug DNA, roughly 30,000 T cell genomes. Profiled with immunoSEQ multiplex PCR; TCRdb holds only in-frame clones, not every one. The data contain hundreds of thousands of clones, approximately 96% of them seen just once; the ten biggest clones take up 0.11%.

The chain carries TRBV28 and TRBJ2-1; the D call may be TRBD1 or TRBD2 (5 bases each). This sequence originates from a woman between 25 and 40 years old in good health. Sequencing was performed on naive CD8+ T cells sorted from blood. CDR3: CASSFMGVYNEQFF. In DNA form, the CDR3 reads TGTGCCAGCAGTTTCATGGGGGTTTACAATGAGCAGTTCTTC.